This T cell receptor (beta chain) was identified during a study of human T cells and chemical hapten exposure. Trimming removed 0 bases from V and 8 bases from J; junction bases left unmatched: 10. CDR3 size: 15 residues. Germline lookup yields CDR1 SQVTM and CDR2 ANQGSEA. Individual cDNA molecules received unique molecular identifiers in the library. Study processing details: Some 100,000 TCRs per sample was the median, with a range of about 20,000 to 690,600. TCRdb itself ran the RACE reads through MiXCR, one entry per CDR3 protein. TCRdb, not the original authors, processed these V and J calls. This sample has more than 150,000 distinct CDR3 sequences; roughly 15% occur once, and the top ten carry less than 2%. Broader study findings: Among TCRs, those above 1 in 1000 frequency were unaffected by DPC sensitization.

Time point denoted: patch test 1, 2 weeks after DPC sensitization. Treatment in this sample: therapeutic diphenylcyclopropenone sensitization with weekly scalp DPC. Unfractionated whole blood was the source of the extracted total RNA. In the case of this clonotype: Its antigen is as yet unknown.

The starting material was whole blood, obtained in connection with sensitization to the hapten diphenylcyclopropenone (DPC). The chain combines TRBV29-1 with TRBJ1-2; 9 nucleotides match TRBD1. This TCR was recovered from a woman in her twenties or thirties with alopecia areata. Some clones in this sample may be carry-over from other donors' samples. The CDR3 region is CSVEDIGGTGNGYTF. DNA of the CDR3: TGCAGCGTTGAAGATATAGGGGGGACAGGGAACGGCTACACCTTC.